This record covers a single TCR beta chain. The antigen is unknown. The data are from a study of cytomegalovirus exposure and HLA in healthy donors. The CDR3 loop spans 14 amino acids. Germline assignment: CDR1 MDHEN and CDR2 SYDVKM. Trimming took 1 base from V and 8 from J, leaving 12 bases between them. The PCR made use of 60 Vbeta and 13 Jbeta primers. TCRdb keeps only in-frame clones here, not all; method: immunoSEQ multiplex PCR. The sample records some 180,000 clones, about 69% being singletons. Study-level points and caveats: Analysis was carried out at a later point, and it linked a missense DCLRE1C variant to TCR beta V- and J-gene trimming.

The genes are TRBV28 and TRBJ1-5; TRBD1 is a possible D gene (6 bases). The sample comprised PBMCs. This TCR was recovered from a male donor in good health and CMV-seronegative. The CDR3 is CASSLFEQGKPQHF. Here the CDR3 DNA reads TGTGCCAGCAGTTTATTCGAACAGGGAAAGCCCCAGCATTTT.